The sequence of this TCR beta chain was determined in a study of T cells in localized non-small cell lung cancer. This CDR3 is built from 17 residues. CDR1 and CDR2 (germline): LNHNV, YYDKDF (reference sequence). V dropped 8 bases and J dropped 0 bases, with 17 bases sitting between them. Notes on this clone: Its antigen is unknown.

Study-level results: A higher density of T cells in blood coincided with extended overall survival. Because sequencing included only one region (of the tumor), heterogeneity remains possible. Adjacent lung was found to contain a median approximately 60 of the top 100 tumor clones. Uninvolved adjacent lung showed peak T cell clonality, exceeding tumor.

Some clones are missing from TCRdb's copy, which holds only in-frame ones; the method was immunoSEQ multiplex PCR. The repertoire holds about 24,000 clones, with roughly 86% as singletons. The V call is TRBV15, the J call TRBJ2-6; D possibly corresponds to TRBD1 (6 bases). The sequenced sample was peripheral blood, obtained before any cancer treatment. The TCR sequence derives from a male donor at least 60 years old with stage II squamous cell lung carcinoma. CDR3 sequence reads: CATSKTGLISGANVLTF. CDR3 bases: TGTGCCACCTCCAAGACAGGACTTATCTCTGGGGCCAACGTCCTGACTTTC.